These 28 T cell receptor beta chains were all obtained from the same sample, sequenced in a study of cytomegalovirus exposure and HLA in healthy donors. PCR used 60 Vbeta primers and 13 Jbeta primers. Here immunoSEQ multiplex PCR was the method, and the copy in TCRdb shows in-frame clones only, minus some. The data contain some 90,000 clones, 82% of them singletons. Material: PBMCs. These receptors all come from a man aged 45-65 years in good health and CMV-seronegative.

The chain couples TRBV27 to TRBJ1-1; no clear D gene. Germline V gene sequence: CDR1 MNHEY, CDR2 SMNVEV (reference sequence). V lost 2 bases, J lost 1 base, and 5 bases lay in between. The CDR3 sequence is 13 residues long. The CDR3 DNA reads TGTGCCAGCAGTTTACCGGGGAACACTGAAGCTTTCTTT. This sequence encodes CASSLPGNTEAFF.

This chain uses TRBV2 with TRBJ2-3; 8 nucleotides line up with TRBD2. CDR1 and CDR2 (germline): SNHLY, FYNNEI. V lost 6 bases to trimming and J lost 6 bases; unmatched junction nucleotides: 11. The CDR3 extends over 15 amino acids. CDR3 region: CASSSDGRAWDTQYF. The CDR3 coding sequence is TGTGCCAGCAGCTCTGACGGGAGGGCGTGGGATACGCAGTATTTT.

Regarding this clone: At one of its ends the junction is not consistent with the germline gene, which may arise from a read error. The V gene is TRBV2, the J gene TRBJ2-2, with D possibly TRBD1 on 7 matching bases. Germline loops: CDR1 SNHLY, CDR2 FYNNEI. The CDR3 is 12 residues long. The DNA of the CDR3 is TGTGCCAGCAGTGGGACAGGAGGGGTGCTGTTTTTT. Its protein is CASSGTGGVLFF.

J is TRBJ2-3 and V is TRBV19, with 10 bases fitting TRBD2. Germline V lookup: CDR1 LNHDA, CDR2 SQIVND (reference sequence). The CDR3 totals 16 residues. J lost 4 bases, V lost 7 bases, and 11 bases had no gene match. The CDR3 loop reads CASTQSGRGSSDTQYF. CDR3 DNA sequence: TGTGCCAGTACCCAAAGCGGGAGGGGTAGTTCAGATACGCAGTATTTT.

This chain links TRBV27 with TRBJ1-4; D is uncertain. In germline, CDR1 is MNHEY, CDR2 SMNVEV (reference sequence). The CDR3 spans 17 residues. V lost 1 base, J lost 4 bases, and 16 bases lay in between. CDR3 loop: CASSLWEKGGINEKLFF. CDR3 bases: TGTGCCAGCAGTTTATGGGAAAAAGGAGGTATTAATGAAAAACTGTTTTTT. The whole variable domain, filled in from reference TRBV27 and TRBJ1-4, reads EAQVTQNPRYLITVTGKKLTVTCSQNMNHEYMSWYRQDPGLGLRQIYYSMNVEVTDKGDVPEGYKVSRKEKRNFPLILESPSPNQTSLYFCASSLWEKGGINEKLFFGSGTQLSVL.

The chain employs TRBV19 and TRBJ1-1; D uncertain. Germline V gene lookup returns CDR1 LNHDA and CDR2 SQIVND (reference sequence). The V and J ends lost 5 bases and 3 bases respectively, with 10 bases between them. The CDR3 consists of 13 residues. CDR3 bases: TGTGCCAGTAGTGCCCGACAAGACACTGAAGCTTTCTTT. This codes for CASSARQDTEAFF. The complete variable domain, with remaining parts taken from reference TRBV19 and TRBJ1-1, reads DGGITQSPKYLFRKEGQNVTLSCEQNLNHDAMYWYRQDPGQGLRLIYYSQIVNDFQKGDIAEGYSVSREKKESFPLTVTSAQKNPTAFYLCASSARQDTEAFFGQGTRLTVV.

This sequence joins TRBV29-1 and TRBJ2-1; 9 bases line up with TRBD1. From germline, CDR1 is SQVTM and CDR2 ANQGSEA. This CDR3 comprises 14 residues. V lost 6 bases to trimming and J lost 4 bases; unmatched junction nucleotides: 7. This chain's CDR3 is CSVAGTGRYNEQFF. DNA of the CDR3: TGCAGCGTCGCCGGGACAGGGCGATACAATGAGCAGTTCTTC.

The chain carries TRBV9 and TRBJ2-5, with no clear D. Germline values: CDR1 SGDLS, CDR2 YYNGEE. The CDR3 consists of 14 residues. V was cut by 3 bases and J by 5 bases, with 14 bases left in between. The CDR3 bases are TGTGCCAGCAGCGCCACTTGGAGTTTGGAGACCCAGTACTTC. Translation gives CASSATWSLETQYF.

The chain recombines TRBV6-1 with TRBJ2-2; D not certain. The CDR3 runs to 13 residues. Germline V gives CDR1 MNHNS, CDR2 SASEGT. Deletions cut 7 bases from V and 8 bases from J, with 14 bases between. The CDR3 DNA is TGTGCCAGCACGAGCCGTCACGCTGGGGAGCTGTTTTTT. The encoded protein is CASTSRHAGELFF.

This CDR3 reads CASSLFRGGIYEQYF. The CDR3 DNA reads as TGTGCCAGCAGTTTATTCCGGGGAGGGATCTACGAGCAGTACTTC. The rearrangement joins TRBV27 to TRBJ2-7; 7 bases align to TRBD2. Trimming cost V 1 base and J 3 bases; bases outside gene matches: 6. Per the germline V gene, CDR1 is MNHEY and CDR2 is SMNVEV (reference sequence). This CDR3 spans 15 amino acids.

The chain links TRBV7-3 to TRBJ2-3, with 11 bases lining up with TRBD2. Germline V gene lookup returns CDR1 SGHTA and CDR2 FQGTGA. V was clipped by 5 bases and J by 0 bases; unmatched bases: 4. The CDR3 has 16 amino acids. The CDR3 DNA is TGTGCCAGCAGCAAAGGGACTAGCGGAAGCACAGATACGCAGTATTTT. This codes for CASSKGTSGSTDTQYF.

V gene TRBV9 combines with J gene TRBJ2-1; TRBD2 agrees at 8 bases. The V gene's germline CDR1 is SGDLS and CDR2 YYNGEE. The CDR3 runs to 19 residues. Unmatched junction bases numbered 14, after V lost 3 bases and J lost 0 bases. CDR3 in amino acids: CASSGRQWREESSYNEQFF. CDR3 DNA: TGTGCCAGCAGCGGGCGTCAATGGCGGGAGGAAAGCTCCTACAATGAGCAGTTCTTC.

This chain uses TRBV5-4 with TRBJ2-5; 11 bases map to TRBD2. The DNA end is more similar to TRBJ2-7, so the J call may be wrong. Germline lookup yields CDR1 SGHNT and CDR2 YYREEE (reference sequence). The CDR3 spans 16 residues. As DNA, the CDR3 is TGTGCCAGCAGCTTGGCTACTAGCGGGAGAGGATACGAGCAGTACTTC. Its translation is CASSLATSGRGYEQYF.

V and J are TRBV14 and TRBJ2-2, with a tentative D call TRBD2 (6 bases). Trimming removed 4 bases at V and 13 bases at J, with 10 bases between. This CDR3 spans 11 amino acids. Germline assignment: CDR1 SGHDN and CDR2 FVKESK. The CDR3 reads CASSLGRGLFF. The DNA for the CDR3 is TGTGCCAGCAGCCTGGGGCGGGGGCTGTTTTTT.

The table lists this clone with a count of one. The chain uses TRBV7-9 and TRBJ2-6; perhaps TRBD1 as D (6 bases). The CDR3 loop spans 17 amino acids. Germline loops: CDR1 SEHNR, CDR2 FQNEAQ (reference sequence). Deletions cut 0 bases from V and 3 bases from J, with 12 bases between. In DNA, the CDR3 is TGTGCCAGCAGCTTAGCGAGCAGGGGATATGGGGCCAACGTCCTGACTTTC. Translated, it gives CASSLASRGYGANVLTF.

The V call is TRBV11-2, the J call TRBJ2-1, with 8 bases aligning to TRBD2. V trimming: 2 bases; J trimming: 3 bases; junction bases outside the gene matches: 3. The germline V gene encodes CDR1 SGHAT and CDR2 FQNNGV. The CDR3 has 15 amino acids. The CDR3 DNA is TGTGCCAGCAGCTTATTAGGGACTAGCTACAATGAGCAGTTCTTC. It is translated as CASSLLGTSYNEQFF.

This chain joins TRBV11-2 and TRBJ2-7; 10 bases are shared with TRBD2. Germline-derived CDR1 and CDR2 are SGHAT and FQNNGV. V gave up 5 bases and J gave up 5 bases; unmatched junction bases: 9. This CDR3 spans 15 amino acids. The CDR3 region has the DNA TGTGCCAGCAGCGCAACGACGGGACTAGCGCACGAGCAGTACTTC. It yields the protein CASSATTGLAHEQYF. Based on the CDR3 plus reference TRBV11-2 and TRBJ2-7, the full variable domain is EAGVAQSPRYKIIEKRQSVAFWCNPISGHATLYWYQQILGQGPKLLIQFQNNGVVDDSQLPKDRFSAERLKGVDSTLKIQPAKLEDSAVYLCASSATTGLAHEQYFGPGTRLTVT.

The genes are TRBV7-9 and TRBJ2-6; 8 bases match TRBD1. The trim removed 2 bases at V and 2 bases at J, leaving 8 bases unmatched. Germline V gene sequence: CDR1 SEHNR, CDR2 FQNEAQ (reference sequence). There are 18 residues in the CDR3. CDR3 DNA sequence: TGTGCCAGCAGCTTAAGTACAGGGGGGATAACTGGGGCCAACGTCCTGACTTTC. Encoded protein: CASSLSTGGITGANVLTF. The entire variable domain, with the rest obtained from reference TRBV7-9 and TRBJ2-6, is as follows: DTGVSQNPRHKITKRGQNVTFRCDPISEHNRLYWYRQTLGQGPEFLTYFQNEAQLEKSRLLSDRFSAERPKGSFSTLEIQRTEQGDSAMYLCASSLSTGGITGANVLTFGAGSRLTVL.

V is TRBV5-1 and J is TRBJ1-2; 8 nucleotides agree with TRBD1. V trimming: 4 bases; J trimming: 8 bases; junction bases outside the gene matches: 13. The CDR3 is made up of 15 amino acids. The V gene's germline CDR1 is SGHRS and CDR2 YFSETQ. This CDR3 reads CASSPTTGDGTGYTF. The CDR3 coding sequence is TGCGCCAGCAGCCCGACGACAGGGGATGGGACCGGCTACACCTTC. The complete variable domain, with remaining parts taken from reference TRBV5-1 and TRBJ1-2, reads KAGVTQTPRYLIKTRGQQVTLSCSPISGHRSVSWYQQTPGQGLQFLFEYFSETQRNKGNFPGRFSGRQFSNSRSEMNVSTLELGDSALYLCASSPTTGDGTGYTFGSGTRLTVV.

The chain has TRBV10-3 and TRBJ1-1, with 8 bases that match TRBD1. V shed 2 bases and J 5 bases; nucleotides not matched to a gene: 4. Germline V gives CDR1 ENHRY, CDR2 SYGVKD. The CDR3 sequence is 14 residues long. The CDR3 nucleotides read TGTGCCATCAGTGAGCAGGGGGCCGGGACTGAAGCTTTCTTT. Protein sequence: CAISEQGAGTEAFF.

This clone has at least ten counts. The V call is TRBV4-1, the J call TRBJ1-5, with 7 positions matching TRBD1. V lost 10 bases to trimming and J lost 3 bases; unmatched junction nucleotides: 6. The CDR3 extends over 13 amino acids. Germline CDR1 is MGHRA and CDR2 is YSYEKL. The CDR3 is CAKADRLNQPQHF. CDR3 bases: TGCGCCAAGGCGGACAGGCTCAATCAGCCCCAGCATTTT.

The chain recombines TRBV28 with TRBJ2-3, with D uncertain. Germline V gene sequence: CDR1 MDHEN, CDR2 SYDVKM. The V gene lost 3 bases and the J gene lost 6 bases, with 7 bases spanning the gap. This CDR3 is 12 amino acids long. CDR3 residues: CASSLYGDTQYF. Here the CDR3 DNA reads TGTGCCAGCAGTTTGTATGGCGATACGCAGTATTTT.

This chain uses TRBV11-2 with TRBJ1-1, with D hard to call. V dropped 4 bases and J dropped 3 bases, with 12 bases sitting between them. The V gene's germline CDR1 is SGHAT and CDR2 FQNNGV. CDR3 length: 14 residues. CDR3 nucleotides: TGTGCCAGCAGCTCGTCGGGAGGAGACACTGAAGCTTTCTTT. It encodes CASSSSGGDTEAFF.

The gene calls are TRBV27 and TRBJ2-7; a weak D match, TRBD1 (6 bases). V lost 1 base and J lost 3, with 7 bases in between. The CDR3 contains 13 residues. CDR1 is MNHEY and CDR2 is SMNVEV in the germline V gene (reference sequence). The CDR3 sequence: CASSLLQGYEQYF. The CDR3 nucleotides are TGTGCCAGCAGTTTATTACAGGGCTACGAGCAGTACTTC.

This rearrangement joins TRBV9 to TRBJ2-3; TRBD1 matches at 10 bases. The V segment lost 4 bases and the J segment 2 bases; nucleotides outside the gene matches: 7. This CDR3 region has 16 residues. From germline, CDR1 is SGDLS and CDR2 YYNGEE. The CDR3 loop reads CASSPRQGASTDTQYF. CDR3 coding DNA: TGTGCCAGCAGCCCCCGACAGGGGGCCTCCACAGATACGCAGTATTTT.

The DNA for the CDR3 is TGTGCCAGCAGTGGCCCGGGACAGATCTACGAGCAGTACTTC. Protein: CASSGPGQIYEQYF. The chain couples TRBV25-1 to TRBJ2-7; 7 bases map to TRBD1. Germline V gene sequence: CDR1 MGHDK, CDR2 SYGVNS. The V and J ends lost 4 bases and 3 bases, in that order; junction bases with no gene match: 6. The CDR3 runs to 14 residues.

J is TRBJ2-3 and V is TRBV14; 11 nucleotides match TRBD2. CDR1 and CDR2 (germline): SGHDN, FVKESK. There are 16 residues in the CDR3. With 4 bases clipped from V and 0 bases from J, the junction kept 3 bases outside the gene matches. CDR3 sequence: CASSLLAGGSTDTQYF. CDR3 sequence (DNA): TGTGCCAGCAGCCTTTTAGCGGGAGGGAGCACAGATACGCAGTATTTT.

The table lists this clone with a few counts. This chain connects TRBV6-1 to TRBJ2-7, with D unclear. In germline, CDR1 is MNHNS, CDR2 SASEGT. The CDR3 spans 14 residues. Trimming stripped 2 bases from V and 1 base from J, with 9 bases between. DNA for the CDR3: TGTGCCAGCAGTGAACTAGGTCTTTCCTACGAGCAGTACTTC. This gives the protein CASSELGLSYEQYF.